Reported below is one T cell receptor (beta chain). Its matching antigen is unknown. Two oligonucleotides, mixed equimolar, formed the beta constant-region primer covering TRBC1 and TRBC2. Nested alpha and beta constant-region primers with the SP2 primer drove four PCR rounds on ligated cDNA. From the UMI-ligation and nested PCR reads, TCRdb called clonotypes with MiXCR, one entry per CDR3 protein. The sample records about 120,000 distinct CDR3 sequences, roughly 36% being singletons. CDR1 and CDR2 from the germline V gene are MNHEY and SMNVEV (reference sequence). V was pared by 5 bases and J by 7 bases, with 18 bases between. The CDR3 has 14 amino acids. CD4 T cells were positively selected, then CD8 T cells from the CD4-negative fraction. The data are from a study of naive and memory T cell subsets. Findings and limits, study-wide: From naive to CM, EM and EMRA, diversity decreased and Gini increased. TCR abundance followed a power law differing between naive and memory subsets.

The rearrangement joins TRBV27 to TRBJ2-7; D possibly corresponds to TRBD1 (5 bases). The TCR originated in a human donor in good health. Specimen: central memory CD4+ T cells from blood. This chain's CDR3 is CASSPTVPPTEQYF. Here the CDR3 DNA reads TGTGCCAGCAGTCCGACAGTACCCCCCACGGAGCAGTACTTC.